These T cell receptor beta chains were read from a single sample in a study of response to subunit inactivated influenza vaccine. TCRdb analysed the RT-PCR reads with MiXCR anew, one entry per CDR3 protein. The table has 800,000 to 1,000,000 distinct CDR3 sequences, around 21% seen once. This material consisted of PBMCs from blood, taken 4 to 6 days after vaccination. These TCRs come from a man in his forties or fifties who received an inactivated influenza vaccine. Each CDR3 is given with its conserved first and last residue. A D gene is named only where the DNA matches it firmly. The size entry is marked missing in some rows and otherwise reads once, few, many or a size class.

CDR3nt	CDR3aa	j_gene	v_gene	abundance	d_gene
TGTGCCAGCAGCGTAGAAGTATGGGATGGCTACACCTTC	CASSVEVWDGYTF	TRBJ1-2	TRBV9	few	-
TGCAGTGCTAGTCCCCTGGGGACTAGCGGGAGAAACACCGGGGAGCTGTTTTTT	CSASPLGTSGRNTGELFF	TRBJ2-2	TRBV20-1	few	TRBD2
TGTGCCAGCAGCTGGGGGGACAGGGAAGAGACCCAGTACTTC	CASSWGDREETQYF	TRBJ2-5	TRBV5-6	-	TRBD1
TGCAGGATGGACAGGGGGCTTGGCTACACCTTC	CRMDRGLGYTF	TRBJ1-2	TRBV20-1	few	TRBD1
TGTGCCAGCAGCTTATCCGTGGGAGACTACGAGCAGTACTTC	CASSLSVGDYEQYF	TRBJ2-7	TRBV13	-	-
TGTGCCAGCAAGTTCTCCTTAGGACTAGCGGGAACCTACAATGAGCAGTTCTTC	CASKFSLGLAGTYNEQFF	TRBJ2-1	TRBV27	few	TRBD2
TGTGCCAGCAGACCGACTAGCGGGAAGTTTGAGCAGTACTTC	CASRPTSGKFEQYF	TRBJ2-7	TRBV7-2	few	TRBD2
TGCAGTGCTAGGGGCCAGAGGACCTACAATGAGCAGTTCTTC	CSARGQRTYNEQFF	TRBJ2-1	TRBV20-1	-	-
TGCAGTGCGGGCCCGGGGGCCAATGAGCAGTTCTTC	CSAGPGANEQFF	TRBJ2-1	TRBV20-1	few	-
TGCAGTGCTCCCGAAGGACAGGCGGAGACCCAGTACTTC	CSAPEGQAETQYF	TRBJ2-5	TRBV20-1	few	TRBD1
TGTGCCAGCAGCTTCGTATCAGGATATAACAATGAGCAGTTCTTC	CASSFVSGYNNEQFF	TRBJ2-1	TRBV13	few	-
TGTGCCAGCAGCTGGACAGGGGGAAACGAGCAGTACTTC	CASSWTGGNEQYF	TRBJ2-7	TRBV5-6	few	TRBD1
TGTGCCAGCAGCCAGATGCCCCACTCGGGAGGTCAGGCCCAGCATTTT	CASSQMPHSGGQAQHF	TRBJ1-5	TRBV4-2	few	-
TGTGCCATCACCTCGACAGTGAACACCGGGGAGCTGTTTTTT	CAITSTVNTGELFF	TRBJ2-2	TRBV10-3	-	-
TGTGCCATCAGTGCAAACATGGAGACCCAGTACTTC	CAISANMETQYF	TRBJ2-5	TRBV10-3	-	-
TGTGCCAGCAGTTTAGTTAGGACTAGCGGTAGCACAGATACGCAGTATTTT	CASSLVRTSGSTDTQYF	TRBJ2-3	TRBV6-5	few	TRBD2
TGCAGTGCTGGACAGGGTAAGAATGAAGCTTTCTTT	CSAGQGKNEAFF	TRBJ1-1	TRBV20-1	few	TRBD1
TGCGCCAGCAGCCAAGAGGGTAGTGGGGCCAACGTCCTGACTTTC	CASSQEGSGANVLTF	TRBJ2-6	TRBV4-1	-	-
TGTGCCAGCAGCCGAAGGCGGGGGGACACCGGGGAGCTGTTTTTT	CASSRRRGDTGELFF	TRBJ2-2	TRBV7-2	many	TRBD2
TGTGCCAGCTCGGGATCTTTATGGGCAACAGGGTACTTC	CASSGSLWATGYF	TRBJ2-7	TRBV28	few	-
TGTGCCAGCGAAACAGCGGACAGACCCTACGAGCAGTACTTC	CASETADRPYEQYF	TRBJ2-7	TRBV25-1	-	-
TGTGCCAGCAGCAGGGTCGTCGAAAACACCATATATTTT	CASSRVVENTIYF	TRBJ1-3	TRBV9	many	-
TGTGCCAGCAGCCTCCTAGCGGGAGGAATCACAGATACGCAGTATTTT	CASSLLAGGITDTQYF	TRBJ2-3	TRBV7-2	many	TRBD2
TGCAGTGCTAACCCCCTCGGGGGGACCTACGAGCAGTACTTC	CSANPLGGTYEQYF	TRBJ2-7	TRBV20-1	many	TRBD2
TGTGCTAGTGGTTTGGTACTTGGGGAGACCCAGTACTTC	CASGLVLGETQYF	TRBJ2-5	TRBV12-5	-	-
TGTGCCAGCAGTCAGAGATCCAGCCAGTCGGGCGAGCAGTACTTC	CASSQRSSQSGEQYF	TRBJ2-7	TRBV12-3/TRBV12-4	few	-
TGCAGCGTCAAGACAGGGGGCGACGAGCAGTTCTTC	CSVKTGGDEQFF	TRBJ2-1	TRBV29-1	many	TRBD1
TGTGCCAGCAGCCCGACTAGCGGGGGGGCCGGGGAGACCCAGTACTTC	CASSPTSGGAGETQYF	TRBJ2-5	TRBV7-2	few	TRBD2
TGTGCCAGCAGCAAAAACGGTGCCGAGCAGTACTTC	CASSKNGAEQYF	TRBJ2-7	TRBV27	few	-
TGTGCCAGCAGTTACGATCCAGTCGGGGAGCTGTTTTTT	CASSYDPVGELFF	TRBJ2-2	TRBV6-2/TRBV6-3	-	-
TGTGCCAGCAGCCCCAGTAATTCACCCCTCCACTTT	CASSPSNSPLHF	TRBJ1-6	TRBV7-9	many	-
TGTGCCAGCAGCGTAGCTACGGGAGATACGCAGTATTTT	CASSVATGDTQYF	TRBJ2-3	TRBV9	few	-
TGTGCCAGCTCACAAGGGACTAGCGGGATGAGCTCCTACGAGCAGTACTTC	CASSQGTSGMSSYEQYF	TRBJ2-7	TRBV18	-	TRBD2
TGTGCCAGCAGTCACCCTTCAGGGAAAGACACCGGGGAGCTGTTTTTT	CASSHPSGKDTGELFF	TRBJ2-2	TRBV4-2	-	-
TGTGCCAGCGCAGACAGGGGGCGTGAGACCCAGTACTTC	CASADRGRETQYF	TRBJ2-5	TRBV12-3/TRBV12-4	many	TRBD1
TGTGCCACCCAGCCGACAGGGCCCAGCAATCAGCCCCAGCATTTT	CATQPTGPSNQPQHF	TRBJ1-5	TRBV24-1	many	TRBD1
TGCGCCAGCAGCTTGGCCACGGGAGCCCCTGAGCAGTTCTTC	CASSLATGAPEQFF	TRBJ2-1	TRBV5-1	few	-
TGTGCCAGCAGCTTAGTCTGGCGGGGGAACACCGGGGAGCTGTTTTTT	CASSLVWRGNTGELFF	TRBJ2-2	TRBV11-2	-	-
TGTGCCAGCAGCCAGCGCGCCTTCGGAAACACCATATATTTT	CASSQRAFGNTIYF	TRBJ1-3	TRBV7-8	-	-
TGTGCCAGCAGGCCGACAGGGCCTTCAAGCTCCTACAATGAGCAGTTCTTC	CASRPTGPSSSYNEQFF	TRBJ2-1	TRBV5-5	-	TRBD1
TGTGCCATCAGCGATACCGGGACGTTGGGAGAGACCCAGTACTTC	CAISDTGTLGETQYF	TRBJ2-5	TRBV10-3	-	-
TGTGCCAGCAGCTTGAGAGTAGTGGAGCCCGTAACTTACACTGAAGCTTTCTTT	CASSLRVVEPVTYTEAFF	TRBJ1-1	TRBV5-5	-	-
TGCGCCAGCAGCTTGGCCGTAAATGCGGGGCAAGAGACCCAGTACTTC	CASSLAVNAGQETQYF	TRBJ2-5	TRBV5-1	-	-
TGTGCCAGCAGCGTATCGGGAGGGACAGGGAGCTACGAGCAGTACTTC	CASSVSGGTGSYEQYF	TRBJ2-7	TRBV9	few	-
TGCAGCGTTGTCGGTCAAGTCCCCTACGAGCAGTACTTC	CSVVGQVPYEQYF	TRBJ2-7	TRBV29-1	-	-
TGTGCCAGCATCCCAGACAGTTCCTACAATGAGCAGTTCTTC	CASIPDSSYNEQFF	TRBJ2-1	TRBV5-5	many	-
TGTGCCAGCAGCTACGCTCGGACGGGGGGTGGCTACACCTTC	CASSYARTGGGYTF	TRBJ1-2	TRBV25-1	-	-
TGTGCCACCAGCATCCTACTTGGGGGTTACGAGCAGTACTTC	CATSILLGGYEQYF	TRBJ2-7	TRBV15	few	-
TGCAGTGCTACCGTTTCGGACAGGGGGGGGAGCAATCAGCCCCAGCATTTT	CSATVSDRGGSNQPQHF	TRBJ1-5	TRBV20-1	-	TRBD1
TGTGCCATCAGTGAGTCTTTACTCTTACAGGCGAACACTGAAGCTTTCTTT	CAISESLLLQANTEAFF	TRBJ1-1	TRBV10-3	-	-
TGTGCCAGCACTATGGTAGGGGCCTATCACGAGACCCAGTACTTC	CASTMVGAYHETQYF	TRBJ2-5	TRBV28	-	-
TGTGCCAGCAGCCCAACGCGGGAGACCTATGGCTACACCTTC	CASSPTRETYGYTF	TRBJ1-2	TRBV3-1	few	-
TGTGCCAGCTCAATACAGGGTGAGCAGTACTTC	CASSIQGEQYF	TRBJ2-7	TRBV18	few	-
TGTGCCAGCAGCTCCCCGCCAGCTAACTATGGCTACACCTTC	CASSSPPANYGYTF	TRBJ1-2	TRBV7-2	few	-
TGTGCCAGCAGCTCTCATAGCGGGAGAGGCACAGATACGCAGTATTTT	CASSSHSGRGTDTQYF	TRBJ2-3	TRBV27	-	TRBD2
TGTGCCAGCAGCTTCCCAGTCGGGGCCAACGTCCTGACTTTC	CASSFPVGANVLTF	TRBJ2-6	TRBV11-3	-	-
TGTGCCAGCAGCCAAGAGAACAGCCAAGAGACCCAGTACTTC	CASSQENSQETQYF	TRBJ2-5	TRBV4-2	few	-
TGCAGTGCTAGAGATACGAAGGAGGACCAATGGAAAAACATTCAGTACTTC	CSARDTKEDQWKNIQYF	TRBJ2-4	TRBV20-1	many	-
TGTGCCAGCAGCTTAGTTTATGGGACTAGCGGGGCAAATGAGCAGTTCTTC	CASSLVYGTSGANEQFF	TRBJ2-1	TRBV11-2	-	TRBD2
TGCGCCAGCAGCCAAACGACAGGGGCAACAGATACGCAGTATTTT	CASSQTTGATDTQYF	TRBJ2-3	TRBV4-3	-	TRBD1